These T cell receptor beta chains were read from a single sample in a study of beta chain features in type 1 diabetes. Sequenced by immunoSEQ multiplex PCR; TCRdb stores in-frame clones only, minus some. The sample consists of more than 250,000 clones, over 14% of them appearing once. The source material was naive CD4+ T cells from blood. The receptors come from a man between 18 and 29 years old with type 1 diabetes. Both conserved end residues are part of each CDR3. The D gene is left open where the match is weak. For some rows the clone size is stated as once, few or many, or as a class when expanded; others skip it.

V gene	clone size	D gene	J gene	CDR3 DNA	CDR3 protein
TRBV15	few	TRBD1	TRBJ2-3	TGTGCCACCAGCAGAGATCACGGACAGGGGCGGACAGATACGCAGTATTTT	CATSRDHGQGRTDTQYF
TRBV28	few	NA	TRBJ2-7	TGTGCCAGCAGCAAACAGACTAGGAACGAGCAGTACTTC	CASSKQTRNEQYF
TRBV7-8	few	NA	TRBJ1-4	TGTGCCAGCAGCTCCTACGTCAATGAAAAACTGTTTTTT	CASSSYVNEKLFF
TRBV30	NA	NA	TRBJ2-6	TGTGCCTGTTACACGGCGGGGAGAACACCCTCTGGGGCCAACGTCCTGACTTTC	CACYTAGRTPSGANVLTF
TRBV19	NA	NA	TRBJ2-1	TGTGCCAGTAGTCGGACAGTTGAGAATGAGCAGTTCTTC	CASSRTVENEQFF
TRBV18	few	NA	TRBJ1-5	TGTGCCAGCTCACCATACGGTGGTCAGCCCCAGCATTTT	CASSPYGGQPQHF
TRBV9	NA	NA	TRBJ2-2	TGTGCCAGCAGCGGGCAAAACACCGGGGAGCTGTTTTTT	CASSGQNTGELFF
TRBV29-1	NA	NA	TRBJ1-2	TGCAGCGGATCGGGACTTGGCGCGAGTGGCTACACCTTC	CSGSGLGASGYTF
TRBV6-5	NA	TRBD2	TRBJ2-3	TGTGCCAGCAAGGGGACTAGCGGAATCACAGATACGCAGTATTTT	CASKGTSGITDTQYF
TRBV9	NA	NA	TRBJ2-2	TGTGCCAGCAGCGTAATGTCAGGGGTAGGGGAGCTGTTTTTT	CASSVMSGVGELFF
TRBV9	NA	TRBD2	TRBJ2-7	TGTGCCAGCAGCGTAGATCCCGGGACTAGCGGTGGGAACGAGCAGTACTTC	CASSVDPGTSGGNEQYF
TRBV18	few	NA	TRBJ1-1	TGTGCCAGCTCACCACGGGAGGCGATGAACACTGAAGCTTTCTTT	CASSPREAMNTEAFF
TRBV29-1	NA	NA	TRBJ2-1	TGCAGCGGAAATGACGGAGCTAGCGATGAGCAGTTCTTC	CSGNDGASDEQFF
TRBV18	few	NA	TRBJ1-1	TGTGCCAGCTCACCGTTCAGGGGGAACACTGAAGCTTTCTTT	CASSPFRGNTEAFF
TRBV5-1	NA	NA	TRBJ2-2	TGCGCCAGCAGCTTGTACGGGACAAACACCGGGGAGCTGTTTTTT	CASSLYGTNTGELFF
TRBV19	NA	NA	TRBJ1-2	TGTGCCAGTAGTATAGGCGGGAGCTGGAACTATGGCTACACCTTC	CASSIGGSWNYGYTF
TRBV19	NA	NA	TRBJ1-1	TGTGCCAGTAGTTTGATCGGGAACACTGAAGCTTTCTTT	CASSLIGNTEAFF
TRBV6-6	NA	NA	TRBJ2-7	TGTGCCAGCAGAACCGGGACGGGGGACTACGAGCAGTACTTC	CASRTGTGDYEQYF
TRBV6-5	few	NA	TRBJ2-7	TGTGCCGTCAGGGCCAGGGGACCCCTCTACGAGCAGTACTTC	CAVRARGPLYEQYF
TRBV10-3	NA	TRBD1	TRBJ2-5	TGTGCCATCAGTGGGTCCTGGGACAGGGGGGAGACCCAGTACTTC	CAISGSWDRGETQYF
TRBV6-5	NA	NA	TRBJ2-3	TGTGCCAGCAGAGACCGGGGGGATACGCAGTATTTT	CASRDRGDTQYF
TRBV5-4	few	TRBD2	TRBJ2-1	TGTGCCAGCAGCGGGTATCTAGCGGACGAGCAGTTCTTC	CASSGYLADEQFF
TRBV9	NA	NA	TRBJ2-1	TGTGCCAGCAGCCTTAGGTCCAGGGCGTCCGACAATGAGCAGTTCTTC	CASSLRSRASDNEQFF
TRBV9	NA	NA	TRBJ1-1	TGTGCCAGCGCGGAGGGGATGAACACTGAAGCTTTCTTT	CASAEGMNTEAFF
TRBV11-2	NA	NA	TRBJ2-7	TGTGCCAGCAGCTCGTCAGGGGCTTTGAGGTACGAGCAGTACTTC	CASSSSGALRYEQYF
TRBV9	NA	NA	TRBJ2-5	TGTGCCAGCAGCGTAGGTCGTTCTGGGGGGAGGGAGACCCAGTACTTC	CASSVGRSGGRETQYF
TRBV28	NA	NA	TRBJ2-5	TGTGCCAGCAGTTCCCTCGCGCCTCAAGAGACCCAGTACTTC	CASSSLAPQETQYF
TRBV13	NA	TRBD2	TRBJ2-2	TGTGCCAGCAGGAAGCGGGAGGGGGACACCGGGGAGCTGTTTTTT	CASRKREGDTGELFF
TRBV5-1	NA	NA	TRBJ1-1	TGCGCCAGCAGCATAGGACTAGGGGCTGAAGCTTTCTTT	CASSIGLGAEAFF
TRBV7-9	few	TRBD2	TRBJ2-3	TGTGCCAGCAGCTTGACTAGCGGGACCTCGCAGTATTTT	CASSLTSGTSQYF
TRBV4-2	few	NA	TRBJ1-1	TGTGCCAGCAGCCTCCAGGGGCGGCAGTACACTGAAGCTTTCTTT	CASSLQGRQYTEAFF
TRBV19	few	NA	TRBJ2-7	TGTGCCAGTATGCCCAACTGGGAGCGCGAGCAGTACTTC	CASMPNWEREQYF
TRBV18	NA	TRBD1	TRBJ2-3	TGTGCCAGCTCACTCGACAGGGGCTATCGCACAGATACGCAGTATTTT	CASSLDRGYRTDTQYF
TRBV14	NA	NA	TRBJ1-3	TGTGCCAGCAGCCCTCTCCGGACTGCGTCTGGAAACACCATATATTTT	CASSPLRTASGNTIYF
TRBV6-6	NA	NA	TRBJ2-3	TGTGCCAGCCGAAAGGGGGAGGGAACAGATACGCAGTATTTT	CASRKGEGTDTQYF
TRBV5-6	few	NA	TRBJ2-5	TGTGCCAGCAGCCCTGCCGGGGTTGCGGGCCCCTGGACCCAGTACTTC	CASSPAGVAGPWTQYF
TRBV9	NA	TRBD2	TRBJ2-7	TGTGCCAGCAGCGTAGTCGCGGGAGGGCCGGTGCAGTACTTC	CASSVVAGGPVQYF